This T cell receptor beta chain derives from a study of blood T cell repertoires in COVID-19. Study overall: Samples taken during acute and convalescent COVID-19 were collected in the United States, Italy and Spain. In each case, the material was cDNA or gDNA derived from T cells, B-cell-depleted T cells, or PBMCs.

Per the original methods: Estimates of nucleated cell counts were drawn from the amplification of reference gene primers. Measured with immunoSEQ multiplex PCR; TCRdb has only the in-frame clones, and not every one. V and J calls plus clone size are reproduced from that table; the DNA served to infer D and trimming. The table lists 400,000 or so clones, around 90% of them singletons. The clonotype originates from a human donor in a cohort sampled during active COVID-19. The sample was peripheral blood.

The CDR3 sequence: CASSAFTFPAYNGYTF. DNA for the CDR3: TGTGCCAGTAGCGCGTTCACTTTTCCAGCGTATAATGGCTACACCTTC. The chain uses TRBV19 and TRBJ1-2; D gene ambiguous. This CDR3 has 16 residues. The germline V and J ends were trimmed by 6 bases and 6 bases, with 23 bases remaining between them. Germline V gene sequence: CDR1 LNHDA, CDR2 SQIVND (reference sequence).